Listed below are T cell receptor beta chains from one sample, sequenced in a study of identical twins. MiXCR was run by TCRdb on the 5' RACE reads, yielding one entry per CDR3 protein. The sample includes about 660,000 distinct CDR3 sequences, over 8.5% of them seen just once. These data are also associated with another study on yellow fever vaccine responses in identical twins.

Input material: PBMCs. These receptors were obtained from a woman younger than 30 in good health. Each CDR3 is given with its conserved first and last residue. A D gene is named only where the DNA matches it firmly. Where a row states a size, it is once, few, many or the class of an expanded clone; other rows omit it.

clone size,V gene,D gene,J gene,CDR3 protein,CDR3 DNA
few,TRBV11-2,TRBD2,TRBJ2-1,CASSFLGTSGEYYNEQFF,TGTGCCAGCAGCTTTCTTGGGACTAGCGGAGAGTACTACAATGAGCAGTTCTTC
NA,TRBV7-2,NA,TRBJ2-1,CASSSRGLRDNEQFF,TGTGCCAGCAGCTCCAGGGGTCTTAGAGACAATGAGCAGTTCTTC
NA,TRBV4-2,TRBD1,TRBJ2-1,CASSRSPGQGDNEQFF,TGTGCCAGCAGCCGAAGTCCGGGACAGGGCGACAATGAGCAGTTCTTC
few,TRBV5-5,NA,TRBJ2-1,CASSLVNSGYNEQFF,TGTGCCAGCAGCTTGGTAAATAGCGGCTACAATGAGCAGTTCTTC
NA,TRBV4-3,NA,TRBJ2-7,CASSQDRPDEQYF,TGCGCCAGCAGCCAAGATCGACCCGACGAGCAGTACTTC
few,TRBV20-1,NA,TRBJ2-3,CSASASRGADTQYF,TGCAGTGCCTCGGCTAGCCGAGGCGCAGATACGCAGTATTTT
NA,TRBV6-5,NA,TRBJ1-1,CASSYDWPGTAFF,TGTGCCAGCAGTTATGACTGGCCAGGGACAGCTTTCTTT
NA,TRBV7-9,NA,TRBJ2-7,CASSRTWDEQYF,TGTGCCAGCAGTCGCACGTGGGACGAGCAGTACTTC
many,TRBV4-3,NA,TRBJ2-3,CASSPVGGTDTQYF,TGCGCCAGCAGCCCTGTAGGGGGTACAGATACGCAGTATTTT
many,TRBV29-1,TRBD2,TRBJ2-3,CSVEDGAGGLTDTQYF,TGCAGCGTTGAAGACGGGGCGGGGGGTCTCACAGATACGCAGTATTTT
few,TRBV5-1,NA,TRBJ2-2,CASDGGHEELFF,TGCGCCAGCGACGGCGGGCATGAGGAGCTGTTTTTT
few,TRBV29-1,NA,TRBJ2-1,CSVLFSGKYNEQFF,TGCAGCGTCCTATTTTCCGGGAAATACAATGAGCAGTTCTTC
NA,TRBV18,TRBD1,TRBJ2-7,CASSLSRGIPNNEQYF,TGTGCCAGCTCTCTCAGCAGGGGGATCCCTAACAACGAGCAGTACTTC
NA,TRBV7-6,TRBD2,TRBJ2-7,CASSLASGGPTYEQYF,TGTGCCAGCAGCTTAGCTAGCGGGGGTCCTACCTACGAGCAGTACTTC
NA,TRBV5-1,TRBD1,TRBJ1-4,CASSSRTGEAEKLFF,TGCGCCAGCAGCTCTCGGACAGGGGAGGCTGAAAAACTGTTTTTT
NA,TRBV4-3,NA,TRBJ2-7,CASSQGAVGAYEQYF,TGCGCCAGCAGCCAAGGAGCAGTGGGGGCTTACGAGCAGTACTTC
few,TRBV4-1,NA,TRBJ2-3,CASSQPQRAGRKDTQYF,TGCGCCAGCAGCCAACCCCAACGGGCAGGGAGAAAAGATACGCAGTATTTT
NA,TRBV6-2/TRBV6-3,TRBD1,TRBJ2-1,CASRSGDRGNEQFF,TGTGCCAGCAGAAGTGGGGACAGGGGGAATGAGCAGTTCTTC
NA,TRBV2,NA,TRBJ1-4,CASSSTGGFNKKLFF,TGTGCCAGCAGTTCAACAGGCGGATTTAATAAAAAACTGTTTTTT
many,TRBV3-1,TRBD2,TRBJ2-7,CASSLGTSGVYEQYF,TGTGCCAGCAGTCTCGGGACTAGCGGAGTTTACGAGCAGTACTTC
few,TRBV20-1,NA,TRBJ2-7,CSARVTGTREQYF,TGCAGTGCTAGAGTGACAGGGACTCGCGAGCAGTACTTC
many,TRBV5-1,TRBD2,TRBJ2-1,CASSLVLAGQNEQFF,TGCGCCAGCAGCTTGGTACTAGCGGGGCAAAATGAGCAGTTCTTC
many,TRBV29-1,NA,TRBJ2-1,CSVDVYNEQFF,TGCAGCGTTGACGTTTACAATGAGCAGTTCTTC
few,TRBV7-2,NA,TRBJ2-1,CASSNPGIMRDEQFF,TGTGCCAGCAGTAACCCCGGGATTATGAGGGATGAGCAGTTCTTC
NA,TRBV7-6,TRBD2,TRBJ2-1,CASSLGSFRGGYNEQFF,TGTGCCAGCAGCTTGGGGTCCTTTCGGGGGGGGTACAATGAGCAGTTCTTC
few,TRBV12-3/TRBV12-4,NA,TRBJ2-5,CASSARISETQYF,TGTGCCAGCAGTGCCAGGATATCGGAGACCCAGTACTTC
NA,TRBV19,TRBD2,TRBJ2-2,CASSVSGRELFF,TGTGCCAGTAGTGTTAGCGGGAGGGAGCTGTTTTTT
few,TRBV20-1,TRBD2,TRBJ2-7,CSGSTSGTTYEQYF,TGCAGTGGAAGCACTAGCGGGACAACCTACGAGCAGTACTTC
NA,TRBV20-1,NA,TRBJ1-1,CSARDLRGGFTEAFF,TGCAGTGCTAGAGATCTACGGGGGGGGTTTACTGAAGCTTTCTTT